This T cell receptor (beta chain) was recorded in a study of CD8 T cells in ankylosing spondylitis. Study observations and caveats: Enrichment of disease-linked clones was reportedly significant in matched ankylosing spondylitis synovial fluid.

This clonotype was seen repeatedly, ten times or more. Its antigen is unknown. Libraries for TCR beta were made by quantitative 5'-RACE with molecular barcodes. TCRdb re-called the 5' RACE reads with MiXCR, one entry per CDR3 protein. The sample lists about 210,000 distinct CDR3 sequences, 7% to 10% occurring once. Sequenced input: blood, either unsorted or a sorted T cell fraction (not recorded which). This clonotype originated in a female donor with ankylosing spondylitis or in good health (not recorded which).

The CDR3 is CSAPTSGTNEQFF. The CDR3 region has the DNA TGCAGTGCTCCCACTAGCGGTACCAATGAGCAGTTCTTC. The chain recombines TRBV20-1 with TRBJ2-1, with 8 bases fitting TRBD2. Trimming at V came to 5 bases and at J to 6 bases, leaving 6 bases not matched to a gene. CDR1 and CDR2 (germline): DFQATT, SNEGSKA (reference sequence). CDR3 size: 13 residues.